These 9 T cell receptor beta chains share one sample of origin, sequenced in a study of T cell changes during pregnancy in multiple sclerosis. Sequencing used immunoSEQ multiplex PCR; TCRdb keeps in-frame clones, though not all of them. The sample carries 70,000 to 95,000 clones, around 93% recorded once. The sequences come from peripheral blood, collected in the second trimester of pregnancy. The receptors originated from a female donor in good health, enrolled as a control in a pregnancy study.

This rearrangement joins TRBV5-6 to TRBJ1-3, with D uncertain. The CDR3 extends over 16 amino acids. The germline CDR1 and CDR2 sequences are SGHDT and YYEEEE. V shed 4 bases and J shed 4 bases, with 18 bases lying between them. The CDR3 reads CASSEVGWSRGNTIYF. In nucleotides, the CDR3 is TGTGCCAGCAGCGAAGTAGGTTGGTCGAGGGGAAACACCATATATTTT.

The J gene is TRBJ2-7, the V gene TRBV4-3; possibly TRBD2 for D (6 bases). Trimming took off 0 bases at V and 1 base at J, with 13 bases between the two ends. The CDR3 extends over 16 amino acids. CDR1 is LGHNA, CDR2 YSLEER, per germline. The CDR3 region is CASSQEREILSYEQYF. In DNA form, the CDR3 reads TGCGCCAGCAGCCAAGAGCGGGAAATTTTGTCCTACGAGCAGTACTTC.

Only a few counts were recorded for this clone. The V gene is TRBV7-3, the J gene TRBJ2-7; the match to TRBD1 covers 9 bases. Germline V CDR1 and CDR2: SGHTA, FQGTGA. V lost 5 bases to trimming and J lost 4 bases; unmatched junction nucleotides: 9. The CDR3 extends over 15 amino acids. The CDR3, as DNA: TGTGCCAGCAGCCCCGATCCGGGACAGGGATACGAGCAGTACTTC. Its protein product is CASSPDPGQGYEQYF.

The chain joins TRBV5-1 to TRBJ1-1, with no clear D. The germline V gene encodes CDR1 SGHRS and CDR2 YFSETQ. This CDR3 has 13 amino acids. V was pared by 3 bases and J by 3 bases, with 9 bases between. In nucleotides, the CDR3 is TGCGCCAGCAGCTCGGAGGTGGACACTGAAGCTTTCTTT. The encoded protein is CASSSEVDTEAFF.

J is TRBJ1-1 and V is TRBV4-3, with a possible D match to TRBD1 (6 bases). V gave up 4 bases and J gave up 1 base, with 13 bases separating them. The CDR3 has 15 residues. Germline lookup yields CDR1 LGHNA and CDR2 YSLEER. For the CDR3, the DNA is TGCGCCAGCAGCCCCTCAGGCAGGGGGAACACTGAAGCTTTCTTT. It is translated as CASSPSGRGNTEAFF.

The genes are TRBV7-3 and TRBJ2-1; tentative D call: TRBD2 (5 bases). The germline V gene has CDR1 SGHTA and CDR2 FQGTGA. This CDR3 comprises 13 residues. V shed 3 bases and J shed 6 bases, with 9 bases lying between them. The CDR3 here is CASSFSRGNEQFF. CDR3 bases: TGTGCCAGCAGCTTTTCCCGGGGCAATGAGCAGTTCTTC. Full variable domain (rest looked up from reference TRBV7-3 and TRBJ2-1): GAGVSQTPSNKVTEKGKYVELRCDPISGHTALYWYRQSLGQGPEFLIYFQGTGAADDSGLPNDRFFAVRPEGSVSTLKIQRTERGDSAVYLCASSFSRGNEQFFGPGTRLTVL.

This rearrangement joins TRBV6-1 to TRBJ1-2; TRBD1 might be the D (6 bases). Trimming pared 8 bases from V and 2 bases from J, leaving 12 bases between. This CDR3 comprises 13 residues. Per the germline V gene, CDR1 is MNHNS and CDR2 is SASEGT. Written as DNA, the CDR3 is TGTGCCAGCGAATTGGACAGAAACTATGGCTACACCTTC. Protein: CASELDRNYGYTF.

This chain uses TRBV6-6 with TRBJ2-3, with 7 bases lining up with TRBD1. Germline CDR1 is MNHNY and CDR2 is SVGAGI (reference sequence). The length of the CDR3 is 13 residues. V lost 6 bases to trimming and J lost 5 bases; unmatched junction nucleotides: 5. CDR3 DNA: TGTGCCAGCAGCCCAGGGGGTATAGATACGCAGTATTTT. This codes for CASSPGGIDTQYF.

The chain has TRBV19 and TRBJ2-2; 7 bases fit TRBD1. CDR1 is LNHDA and CDR2 is SQIVND in the germline V gene (reference sequence). The CDR3 is 14 amino acids. The junction had 4 bases not matched to a gene; V was cut back by 4 bases and J by 5 bases. The chain's CDR3 is CASSNTGETGELFF. CDR3 DNA: TGTGCCAGTAGTAATACAGGGGAAACCGGGGAGCTGTTTTTT.